The text below deals with one T cell receptor beta chain. Its antigen is as yet unknown. These data come from a study of CD8 T cells in ankylosing spondylitis. In making TCR beta libraries, quantitative 5'-RACE with molecular barcodes was used. TCRdb fed the 5' RACE reads into MiXCR, producing one record per CDR3 protein. The sample yields hundreds of thousands of distinct CDR3 sequences, roughly 24% seen once. CDR1 is DFQATT and CDR2 is SNEGSKA in the germline V gene (reference sequence). V shed 0 bases and J shed 16 bases, with 13 bases lying between them. This CDR3 has 11 residues. The study, taken as a whole, reports: From matched ankylosing spondylitis synovial fluid, disease-linked clones were reportedly recovered at significantly enriched levels. Earlier studies detected some motif variants in reactive arthritis synovial fluid and blood.

Sequenced material: blood, either unsorted or a sorted T cell fraction (not recorded which). V is TRBV20-1 and J is TRBJ1-5, with D unresolved. The TCR sequence derives from a male donor with ankylosing spondylitis or in good health (not recorded which). CDR3: CSARDDGPEHF. CDR3 DNA sequence: TGCAGTGCTAGAGACGACGGTCCGGAACATTTT.